The 24 T cell receptor beta chains below all came from one sample that was sequenced in a study of STAT5B mutations in CD4+ large granular lymphocyte leukemia. Generated by immunoSEQ multiplex PCR, the TCRdb table keeps only in-frame clones and is missing some. This sample carries around 37,000 clones, about 80% of them seen once, and the ten largest clones take approximately 0.6%. Source material: CD4+ T cells from blood buffy coats. The receptor set was obtained from a human donor in good health.

The sample holds a few counts of this clone. This chain uses TRBV11-2 with TRBJ2-1; D is unclear. V lost 5 bases and J 0 bases, leaving 8 bases between the germline ends. The CDR3 loop spans 14 amino acids. Germline V gene data show CDR1 as SGHAT and CDR2 as FQNNGV. In nucleotides, the CDR3 is TGTGCCAGCAGCCCGGAGAGCTCCTACAATGAGCAGTTCTTC. Protein: CASSPESSYNEQFF. Full variable domain (outside the CDR3, taken from reference TRBV11-2 and TRBJ2-1): EAGVAQSPRYKIIEKRQSVAFWCNPISGHATLYWYQQILGQGPKLLIQFQNNGVVDDSQLPKDRFSAERLKGVDSTLKIQPAKLEDSAVYLCASSPESSYNEQFFGPGTRLTVL.

The chain has TRBV5-1 and TRBJ2-1, with D possibly TRBD2 on 5 matching bases. The CDR3 extends over 15 amino acids. Deletions cut 0 bases from V and 3 bases from J, with 10 bases between. Germline V gene data show CDR1 as SGHRS and CDR2 as YFSETQ. The CDR3 here is CASSLVLGGYNEQFF. The CDR3 coding sequence is TGCGCCAGCAGCTTGGTACTAGGTGGCTACAATGAGCAGTTCTTC.

This rearrangement joins TRBV7-9 to TRBJ2-5; no clear D. The CDR3 contains 15 residues. Trimming removed 4 bases from V and 0 bases from J, with 12 bases in between. From germline, CDR1 is SEHNR and CDR2 FQNEAQ (reference sequence). This CDR3 reads CASSSQASDQETQYF. The CDR3 DNA sequence: TGTGCCAGCAGCTCCCAGGCTTCGGACCAAGAGACCCAGTACTTC.

J is TRBJ2-7 and V is TRBV7-8, with a possible D match to TRBD2 (5 bases). Germline V CDR1 and CDR2: SGHVS, FQNEAQ. Trimming pared 1 base from V and 4 bases from J, leaving 17 bases between. This CDR3 has 16 amino acids. In DNA form, the CDR3 reads TGTGCCAGCAGCTTAGGGCAAGGACTGATCGGTTACGAGCAGTACTTC. Protein sequence: CASSLGQGLIGYEQYF.

The chain has TRBV6-6 and TRBJ2-7; D call uncertain. The germline CDR1 and CDR2 sequences are MNHNY and SVGAGI (reference sequence). CDR3 size: 13 residues. Trimming took 8 bases from V and 0 from J, leaving 11 bases between them. The CDR3 loop is CASGPAPSYEQYF. The DNA of the CDR3 is TGTGCCAGCGGTCCAGCCCCCTCCTACGAGCAGTACTTC.

The chain carries TRBV29-1 and TRBJ2-3, with TRBD2 identical over 7 bases. This CDR3 spans 12 amino acids. CDR1 is SQVTM, CDR2 ANQGSEA, per germline. V gave up 7 bases and J gave up 6 bases; unmatched junction bases: 7. In DNA, the CDR3 is TGCAGCGGGGGAGGGTATGACGATACGCAGTATTTT. This translates into CSGGGYDDTQYF.

The CDR3: CASSRFGAGSPNEKLFF. Here the CDR3 DNA reads TGCGCCAGCAGCCGATTTGGGGCGGGGTCCCCTAATGAAAAACTGTTTTTT. V and J are TRBV4-1 and TRBJ1-4, with D maybe TRBD1 (5 bases). The CDR3 length is 17 residues. CDR1 MGHRA and CDR2 YSYEKL come from the germline V gene. The ends were cut back, 4 bases at V and 3 bases at J, with 18 bases in the middle.

The rearrangement uses TRBV7-9 and TRBJ2-2; 11 nucleotides match TRBD2. The CDR3 has 15 amino acids. Germline V lookup: CDR1 SEHNR, CDR2 FQNEAQ (reference sequence). V dropped 3 bases and J dropped 7; count of bases not matched to a gene: 4. In nucleotides, the CDR3 is TGTGCCAGCAGCTTCACTAGCGGGAGTATCGGGGAGCTGTTTTTT. Its translation is CASSFTSGSIGELFF.

This chain uses TRBV18 with TRBJ2-1; the D gene is possibly TRBD2 (6 bases). CDR3 length equals 19 residues. CDR1 is KGHSH and CDR2 is LQKENI in the germline V gene. Between the trimmed V and J ends, which lost 1 base and 0 bases, there was a span of 19 bases. The CDR3 loop is CASSPLRGPGTPSYNEQFF. Written as DNA, the CDR3 is TGTGCCAGCTCACCACTTCGCGGCCCCGGGACTCCCTCCTACAATGAGCAGTTCTTC.

The chain is built from TRBV11-3 and TRBJ2-1; a weak D match, TRBD1 (5 bases). This CDR3 region has 13 residues. With 1 base removed from V and 10 bases from J, the gap between germline ends came to 11 bases. In germline, CDR1 is SGHNT, CDR2 YENEEA. CDR3 DNA sequence: TGTGCCAGCAGCTTAGCTGGGGCCAGGGAGCAGTTCTTC. Its protein product is CASSLAGAREQFF.

This sequence joins TRBV18 and TRBJ2-7, with unresolved D. V was trimmed by 2 bases and J by 4 bases, leaving 6 bases between them. CDR1 and CDR2 from the germline V gene are KGHSH and LQKENI. CDR3 size: 12 residues. This CDR3 is CASSPTLYEQYF. In DNA form, the CDR3 reads TGTGCCAGCTCACCAACCCTGTACGAGCAGTACTTC.

This clone was observed once. V is TRBV27 and J is TRBJ2-7; 8 bases agree with TRBD2. Germline V gene data show CDR1 as MNHEY and CDR2 as SMNVEV (reference sequence). This CDR3 spans 13 amino acids. V shed 7 bases and J 7 bases; nucleotides not matched to a gene: 9. CDR3 region: CASTTRGGREQYF. Written as DNA, the CDR3 is TGTGCCAGCACCACACGGGGGGGGCGGGAGCAGTACTTC.

The J gene is TRBJ1-4, the V gene TRBV7-2; unclear D gene. The CDR3 is 16 amino acids. V lost 2 bases, J lost 3 bases, and 13 bases lay in between. Germline-derived CDR1 and CDR2 are SGHTA and FQGNSA. Here the CDR3 reads CASSLSPGFANEKLFF. For the CDR3, the DNA is TGTGCCAGCAGCTTAAGTCCGGGGTTTGCTAATGAAAAACTGTTTTTT.

This rearrangement joins TRBV25-1 to TRBJ2-3; no firm D call. The CDR3 spans 13 residues. Germline CDR1 and CDR2: MGHDK and SYGVNS. V was pared by 1 base and J by 10 bases, with 12 bases between. The CDR3 here is CASSELGTASQYF. The CDR3 DNA is TGTGCCAGCAGTGAATTAGGAACCGCGTCGCAGTATTTT.

The V and J genes are TRBV30 and TRBJ2-7, with TRBD2 matching 7 bases. Germline V gene data show CDR1 as GTSNPN and CDR2 as SVGIG (reference sequence). This CDR3 has 16 amino acids. V shed 0 bases and J 2 bases; nucleotides not matched to a gene: 10. DNA of the CDR3: TGTGCCTGGAGTGTCATGGCCGGGAGGCTCGCCTACGAGCAGTACTTC. Amino acid sequence: CAWSVMAGRLAYEQYF. The full variable domain, with the rest looked up from reference TRBV30 and TRBJ2-7, is SQTIHQWPATLVQPVGSPLSLECTVEGTSNPNLYWYRQAAGRGLQLLFYSVGIGQISSEVPQNLSASRPQDRQFILSSKKLLLSDSGFYLCAWSVMAGRLAYEQYFGPGTRLTVT.

A few counts support this clone. The V and J genes are TRBV27 and TRBJ1-5; TRBD1 aligns across 8 bases. CDR1 and CDR2 from the germline V gene are MNHEY and SMNVEV (reference sequence). The CDR3 totals 16 residues. With V trimmed by 5 bases and J by 1 base, 7 bases remained unmatched. The CDR3 loop reads CASSAGQVRSNQPQHF. Here the CDR3 DNA reads TGTGCCAGCAGTGCGGGACAGGTAAGAAGCAATCAGCCCCAGCATTTT.

The genes are TRBV4-1 and TRBJ1-6; D is uncertain. This CDR3 has 17 amino acids. V lost 0 bases, J lost 4 bases, and 13 bases lay in between. Germline V lookup: CDR1 MGHRA, CDR2 YSYEKL. This chain's CDR3 is CASSQDESASYNSPLHF. In DNA form, the CDR3 reads TGCGCCAGCAGCCAAGATGAGTCAGCCAGTTATAATTCACCCCTCCACTTT.

This clone has only a few counts. CDR3 coding DNA: TGTGCCAGTAGTAGCCGCTTGGATATTAACAGTATATCTGGAAACACCATATATTTT. This translates into CASSSRLDINSISGNTIYF. The chain uses TRBV19 and TRBJ1-3; D is unresolved. V lost 4 bases, J lost 1 base, and 23 bases lay in between. This CDR3 is 19 amino acids long. Germline CDR1 is LNHDA and CDR2 is SQIVND (reference sequence).

The chain joins TRBV18 to TRBJ2-3; D is ambiguous. V was cut by 3 bases and J by 1 base, with 17 bases left in between. This CDR3 has 17 amino acids. Germline CDR1 is KGHSH and CDR2 is LQKENI. DNA for the CDR3: TGTGCCAGCTCACCCCAAACCTACCCAGAAGGCACAGATACGCAGTATTTT. Amino acids: CASSPQTYPEGTDTQYF.

The V and J genes are TRBV4-3 and TRBJ1-6; 8 positions agree with TRBD1. CDR3 length: 17 residues. V shed 2 bases and J 5 bases; nucleotides not matched to a gene: 8. The germline CDR1 and CDR2 sequences are LGHNA and YSLEER. CDR3 sequence reads: CASSQFSGGTNNSPLHF. Here the CDR3 DNA reads TGCGCCAGCAGCCAATTCTCAGGGGGCACTAATAATTCACCCCTCCACTTT.

V gene TRBV6-1 combines with J gene TRBJ1-2, with D tentatively TRBD1 (5 bases). Germline V gives CDR1 MNHNS, CDR2 SASEGT. V was cut by 5 bases and J by 7 bases, with 11 bases left in between. The CDR3 runs to 12 residues. CDR3 DNA sequence: TGTGCCAGCAGTCAGGGACGGCGTGGCTACACCTTC. It encodes CASSQGRRGYTF.

CDR3 nucleotides: TGTGCCAGCAGTGACGGAGGGCCAAATCAGCCCCAGCATTTT. It codes for CASSDGGPNQPQHF. V gene TRBV6-4 combines with J gene TRBJ1-5; D call uncertain. Trimming pared 2 bases from V and 4 bases from J, leaving 9 bases between. Germline CDR1 MRHNA, CDR2 SNTAGT. The CDR3 runs to 14 residues.

This clone was observed a few times. The gene calls are TRBV2 and TRBJ1-1; 10 bases align to TRBD1. The V segment lost 7 bases and the J segment 3 bases; nucleotides outside the gene matches: 5. Germline CDR1 is SNHLY and CDR2 is FYNNEI. The CDR3 sequence is 14 residues long. CDR3 sequence: CASTYGTGDTEAFF. Here the CDR3 DNA reads TGTGCCAGCACATACGGGACAGGGGACACTGAAGCTTTCTTT.

The V gene is TRBV19, the J gene TRBJ2-3; 7 nucleotides agree with TRBD1. Germline CDR1 LNHDA, CDR2 SQIVND (reference sequence). After removal of 7 bases from V and 5 bases from J, the junction contained 9 bases not matched to a gene. The CDR3 is 14 residues long. The CDR3 DNA follows: TGTGCCAGTACCTCACGACAGGGCCTAGATACGCAGTATTTT. The encoded protein is CASTSRQGLDTQYF.